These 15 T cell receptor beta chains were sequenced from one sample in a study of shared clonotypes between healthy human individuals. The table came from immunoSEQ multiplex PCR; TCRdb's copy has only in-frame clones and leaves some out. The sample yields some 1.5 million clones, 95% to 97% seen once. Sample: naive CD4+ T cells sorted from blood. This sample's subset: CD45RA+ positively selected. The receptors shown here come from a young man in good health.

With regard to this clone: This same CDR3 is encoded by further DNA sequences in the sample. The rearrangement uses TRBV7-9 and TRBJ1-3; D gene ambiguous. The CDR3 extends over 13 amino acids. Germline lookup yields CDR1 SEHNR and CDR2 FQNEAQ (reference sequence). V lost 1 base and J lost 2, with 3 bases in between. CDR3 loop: CASSLVAGNTIYF. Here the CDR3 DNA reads TGTGCCAGCAGCTTAGTCGCTGGAAACACCATATATTTT.

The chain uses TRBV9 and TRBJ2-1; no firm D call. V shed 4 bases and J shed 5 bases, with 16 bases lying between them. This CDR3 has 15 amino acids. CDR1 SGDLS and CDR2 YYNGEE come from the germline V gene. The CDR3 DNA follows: TGTGCCAGCAGCCCCCGGTCCCCCTACGACAATGAGCAGTTCTTC. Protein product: CASSPRSPYDNEQFF.

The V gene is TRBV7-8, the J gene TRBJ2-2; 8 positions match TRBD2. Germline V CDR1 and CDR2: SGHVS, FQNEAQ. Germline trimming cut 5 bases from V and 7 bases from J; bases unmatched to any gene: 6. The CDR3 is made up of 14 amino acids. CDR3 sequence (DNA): TGTGCCAGCAGCGCCCGACTAGCGAGCGGGGAGCTGTTTTTT. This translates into CASSARLASGELFF.

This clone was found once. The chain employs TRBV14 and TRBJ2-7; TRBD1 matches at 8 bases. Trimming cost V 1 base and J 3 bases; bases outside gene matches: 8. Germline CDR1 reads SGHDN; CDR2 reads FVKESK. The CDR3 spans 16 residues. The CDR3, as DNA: TGTGCCAGCAGCCAAGGTATCGGACAGGGACTCTACGAGCAGTACTTC. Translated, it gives CASSQGIGQGLYEQYF.

In DNA, the CDR3 is TGCAGCGTTGCTCTAGCGGGAGTGGCATACAATGAGCAGTTCTTC. This sequence encodes CSVALAGVAYNEQFF. The J gene is TRBJ2-1, the V gene TRBV29-1; 10 bases map to TRBD2. This CDR3 is 15 amino acids long. With V trimmed by 4 bases and J by 4 bases, 7 bases remained unmatched. The germline V gene has CDR1 SQVTM and CDR2 ANQGSEA.

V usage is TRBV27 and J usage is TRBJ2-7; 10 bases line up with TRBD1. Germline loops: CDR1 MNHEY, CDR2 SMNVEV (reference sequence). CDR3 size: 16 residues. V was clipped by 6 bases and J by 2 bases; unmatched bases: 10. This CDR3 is CASRIGGQGGTYEQYF. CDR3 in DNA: TGTGCCAGCAGAATTGGAGGACAGGGGGGGACCTACGAGCAGTACTTC.

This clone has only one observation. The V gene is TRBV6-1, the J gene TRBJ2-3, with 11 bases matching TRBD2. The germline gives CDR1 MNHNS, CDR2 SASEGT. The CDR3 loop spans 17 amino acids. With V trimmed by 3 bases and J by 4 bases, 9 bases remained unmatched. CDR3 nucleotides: TGTGCCAGCAGTGAGCAGACTAGCGGGATAGGGGCAGATACGCAGTATTTT. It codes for CASSEQTSGIGADTQYF.

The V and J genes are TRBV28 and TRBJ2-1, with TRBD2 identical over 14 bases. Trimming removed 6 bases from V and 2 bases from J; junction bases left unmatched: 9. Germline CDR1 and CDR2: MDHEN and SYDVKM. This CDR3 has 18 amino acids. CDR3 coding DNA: TGTGCCAGCAGCCGGGGACTAGCGGGAGAGTGGACCTACAATGAGCAGTTCTTC. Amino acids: CASSRGLAGEWTYNEQFF. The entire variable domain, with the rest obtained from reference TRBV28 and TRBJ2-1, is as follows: DVKVTQSSRYLVKRTGEKVFLECVQDMDHENMFWYRQDPGLGLRLIYFSYDVKMKEKGDIPEGYSVSREKKERFSLILESASTNQTSMYLCASSRGLAGEWTYNEQFFGPGTRLTVL.

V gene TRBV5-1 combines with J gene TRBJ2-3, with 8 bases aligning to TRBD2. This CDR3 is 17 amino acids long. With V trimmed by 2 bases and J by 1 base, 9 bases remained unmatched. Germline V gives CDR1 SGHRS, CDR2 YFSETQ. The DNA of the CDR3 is TGCGCCAGCAGCTTAGCAACACTAGCGGACCGCACAGATACGCAGTATTTT. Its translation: CASSLATLADRTDTQYF.

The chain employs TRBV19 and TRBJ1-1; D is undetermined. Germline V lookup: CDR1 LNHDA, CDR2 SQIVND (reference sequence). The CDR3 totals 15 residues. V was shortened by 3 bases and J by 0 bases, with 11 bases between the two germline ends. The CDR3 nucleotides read TGTGCCAGTAGTATTTGGCCACTCATGAACACTGAAGCTTTCTTT. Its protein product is CASSIWPLMNTEAFF.

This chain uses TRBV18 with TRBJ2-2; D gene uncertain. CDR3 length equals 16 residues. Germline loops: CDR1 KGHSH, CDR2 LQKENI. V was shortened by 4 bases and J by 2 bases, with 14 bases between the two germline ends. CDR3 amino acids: CASSRSFSRNTGELFF. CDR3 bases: TGTGCCAGCTCACGTTCTTTCTCACGAAACACCGGGGAGCTGTTTTTT.

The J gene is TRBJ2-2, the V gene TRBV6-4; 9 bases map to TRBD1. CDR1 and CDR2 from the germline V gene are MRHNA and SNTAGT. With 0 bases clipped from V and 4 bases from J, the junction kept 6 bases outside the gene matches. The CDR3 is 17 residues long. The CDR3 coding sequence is TGTGCCAGCAGTGACTCTTCGACAGGGGGTCGCACCGGGGAGCTGTTTTTT. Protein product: CASSDSSTGGRTGELFF.

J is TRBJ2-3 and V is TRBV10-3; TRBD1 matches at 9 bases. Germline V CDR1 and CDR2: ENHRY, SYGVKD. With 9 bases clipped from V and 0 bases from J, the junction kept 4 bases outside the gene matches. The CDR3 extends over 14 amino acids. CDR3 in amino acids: CAIADRGSTDTQYF. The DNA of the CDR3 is TGTGCCATTGCGGACAGGGGCAGCACAGATACGCAGTATTTT.

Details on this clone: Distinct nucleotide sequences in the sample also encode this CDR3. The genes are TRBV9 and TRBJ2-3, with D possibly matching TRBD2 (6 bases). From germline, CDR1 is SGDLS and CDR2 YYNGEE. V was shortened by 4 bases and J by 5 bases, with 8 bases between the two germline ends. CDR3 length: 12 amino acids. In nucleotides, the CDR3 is TGTGCCAGCAGCAGGGGACTAGATACGCAGTATTTT. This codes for CASSRGLDTQYF. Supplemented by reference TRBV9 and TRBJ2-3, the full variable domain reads DSGVTQTPKHLITATGQRVTLRCSPRSGDLSVYWYQQSLDQGLQFLIQYYNGEERAKGNILERFSAQQFPDLHSELNLSSLELGDSALYFCASSRGLDTQYFGPGTRLTVL.

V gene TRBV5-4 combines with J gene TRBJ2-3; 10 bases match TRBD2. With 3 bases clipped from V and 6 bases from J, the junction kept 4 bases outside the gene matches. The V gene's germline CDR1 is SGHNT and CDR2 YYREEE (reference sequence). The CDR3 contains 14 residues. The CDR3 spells CASSSSGRMDTQYF. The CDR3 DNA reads TGTGCCAGCAGCTCTAGCGGGAGAATGGATACGCAGTATTTT.